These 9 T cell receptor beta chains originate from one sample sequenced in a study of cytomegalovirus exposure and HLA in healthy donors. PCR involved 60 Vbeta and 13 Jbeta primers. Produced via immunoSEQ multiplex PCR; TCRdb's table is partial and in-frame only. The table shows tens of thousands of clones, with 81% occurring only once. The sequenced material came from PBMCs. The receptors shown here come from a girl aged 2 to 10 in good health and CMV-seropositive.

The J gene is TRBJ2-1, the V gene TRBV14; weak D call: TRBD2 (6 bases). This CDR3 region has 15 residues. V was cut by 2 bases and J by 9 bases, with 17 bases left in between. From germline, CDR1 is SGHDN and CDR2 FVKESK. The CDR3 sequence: CASSQWPLGGSEQFF. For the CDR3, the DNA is TGTGCCAGCAGCCAATGGCCGCTAGGAGGGAGTGAGCAGTTCTTC.

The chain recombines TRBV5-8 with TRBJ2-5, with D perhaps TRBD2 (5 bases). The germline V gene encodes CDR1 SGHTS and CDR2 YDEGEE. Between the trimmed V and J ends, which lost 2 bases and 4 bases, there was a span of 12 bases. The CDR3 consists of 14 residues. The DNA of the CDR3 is TGTGCCAGCAGCTTTACGAGGGTGTTAGAGACCCAGTACTTC. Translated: CASSFTRVLETQYF.

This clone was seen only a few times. Here the CDR3 reads CASSLASGVNTEAFF. The CDR3 DNA follows: TGCGCCAGCAGCTTGGCTTCAGGCGTGAACACTGAAGCTTTCTTT. The chain combines TRBV5-1 with TRBJ1-1; D remains ambiguous. Trimming pared 0 bases from V and 0 bases from J, leaving 9 bases between. This CDR3 has 15 residues. Germline assignment: CDR1 SGHRS and CDR2 YFSETQ.

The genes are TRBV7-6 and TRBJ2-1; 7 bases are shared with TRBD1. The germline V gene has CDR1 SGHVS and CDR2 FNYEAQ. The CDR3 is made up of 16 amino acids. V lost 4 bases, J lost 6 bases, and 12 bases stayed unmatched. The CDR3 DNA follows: TGTGCCAGCAGCTCCTACCGGGACAGACGTCTCAATGAGCAGTTCTTC. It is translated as CASSSYRDRRLNEQFF.

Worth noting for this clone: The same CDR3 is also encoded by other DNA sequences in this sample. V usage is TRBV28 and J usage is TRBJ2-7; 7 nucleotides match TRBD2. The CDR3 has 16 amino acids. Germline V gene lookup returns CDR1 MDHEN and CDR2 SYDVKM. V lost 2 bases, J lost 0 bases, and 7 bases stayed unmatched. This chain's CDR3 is CASSLRREGASYEQYF. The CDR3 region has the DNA TGTGCCAGCAGTTTAAGGAGGGAGGGCGCCTCCTACGAGCAGTACTTC.

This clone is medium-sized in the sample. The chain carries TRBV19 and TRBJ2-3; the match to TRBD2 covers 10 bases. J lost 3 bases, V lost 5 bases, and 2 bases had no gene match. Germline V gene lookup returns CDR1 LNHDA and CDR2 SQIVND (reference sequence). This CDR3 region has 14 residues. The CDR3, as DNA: TGTGCCAGTAGTCCTAGCGGGAGTACAGATACGCAGTATTTT. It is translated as CASSPSGSTDTQYF.

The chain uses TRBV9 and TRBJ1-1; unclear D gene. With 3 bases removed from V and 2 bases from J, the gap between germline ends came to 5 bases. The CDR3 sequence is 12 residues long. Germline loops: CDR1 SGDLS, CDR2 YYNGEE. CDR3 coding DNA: TGTGCCAGCAGCGCAACTAACACTGAAGCTTTCTTT. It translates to CASSATNTEAFF.

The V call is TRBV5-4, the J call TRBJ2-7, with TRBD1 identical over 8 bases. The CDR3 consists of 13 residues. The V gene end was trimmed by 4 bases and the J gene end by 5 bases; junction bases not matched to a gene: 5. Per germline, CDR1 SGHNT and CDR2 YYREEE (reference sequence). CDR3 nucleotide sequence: TGTGCCAGCAGCACCGGACAGGGAGACGAGCAGTACTTC. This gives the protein CASSTGQGDEQYF.

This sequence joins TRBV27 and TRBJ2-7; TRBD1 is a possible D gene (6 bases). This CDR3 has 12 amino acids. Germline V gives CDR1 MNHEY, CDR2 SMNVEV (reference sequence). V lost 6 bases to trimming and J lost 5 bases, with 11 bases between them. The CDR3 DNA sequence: TGTGCCAGCAGAAGGCAGGGGAACGAGCAGTACTTC. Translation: CASRRQGNEQYF.